The source of this T cell receptor beta chain is a study of blood T cell repertoires in COVID-19. Study information: Researchers got acute and convalescent COVID-19 samples from the United States, Italy and Spain.

The table came from immunoSEQ multiplex PCR; TCRdb's copy has only in-frame clones and leaves some out. The sample has approximately 200,000 clones, about nine tenths seen once; the top ten hold roughly 2.5%. CDR3 length equals 12 residues. With 6 bases removed from V and 4 bases from J, the gap between germline ends came to 12 bases. Germline V gene sequence: CDR1 SQVTM, CDR2 ANQGSEA. The receptor was isolated from a woman aged 55-75 years with acute or convalescent COVID-19. The source material was peripheral blood. This rearrangement joins TRBV29-1 to TRBJ1-2; weak D call: TRBD1 (5 bases). The CDR3 region is CSVVTVSYGYTF. CDR3 DNA: TGCAGCGTGGTGACAGTCTCCTATGGCTACACCTTC.